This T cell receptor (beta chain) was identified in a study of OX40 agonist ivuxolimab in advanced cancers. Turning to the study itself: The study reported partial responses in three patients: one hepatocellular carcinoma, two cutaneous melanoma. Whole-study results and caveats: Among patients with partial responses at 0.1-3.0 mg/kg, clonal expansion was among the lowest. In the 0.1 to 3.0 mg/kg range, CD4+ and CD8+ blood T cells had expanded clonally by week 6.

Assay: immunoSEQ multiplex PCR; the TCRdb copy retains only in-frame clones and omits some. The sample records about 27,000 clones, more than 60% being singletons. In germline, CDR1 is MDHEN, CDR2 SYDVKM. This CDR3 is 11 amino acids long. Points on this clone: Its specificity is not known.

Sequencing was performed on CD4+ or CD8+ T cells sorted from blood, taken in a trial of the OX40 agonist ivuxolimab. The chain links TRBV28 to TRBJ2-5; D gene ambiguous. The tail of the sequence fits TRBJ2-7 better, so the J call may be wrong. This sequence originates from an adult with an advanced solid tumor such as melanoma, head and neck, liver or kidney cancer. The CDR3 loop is CASSQIIEQYF. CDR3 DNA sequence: TGTGCCAGCTCTCAGATCATCGAGCAGTACTTC.